This TCR beta chain was captured by sequencing in a study of CD8 T cells in Susac syndrome. RNA was extracted with the RNeasy kit, and a quantity of about 0.45 to 1 ug was reverse transcribed using random hexamers. Amplification of TCR beta CDR3 used immunoSEQ multiplex PCR across 54 Vbeta and 13 Jbeta. TCRdb re-called the immunoSEQ multiplex PCR reads through MiXCR, storing one row per CDR3 protein. The table has 150,000 to 200,000 distinct CDR3 sequences, 85% to 95% seen once; the top ten hold more than 0.11%. From blood CD8+ and CD4+ T cells, the TCR beta chain was sequenced. Controls were healthy donors chosen to match patients in age and sex. Negative isolation was applied to CD8+ and CD4+ T cells, and FACS enrichment was applied to TEMRA cells. The CDR3 spans 13 residues. Germline V CDR1 and CDR2: SNHLY, FYNNEI. V was clipped by 10 bases and J by 3 bases, with 13 bases between them.

The specimen was CD4+ T cells from PBMCs. V and J are TRBV2 and TRBJ1-5; no firm D call. This receptor was identified in a human donor in good health. CDR3 loop: CATSEFDNQPQHF. In DNA form, the CDR3 reads TGTGCCACCTCCGAGTTTGACAATCAGCCCCAGCATTTT.